This record covers a single T cell receptor (beta chain). Its antigen is not known. The length of the CDR3 is 14 residues. CDR1 SGHRS and CDR2 YFSETQ come from the germline V gene. Deletions cut 2 bases from V and 4 bases from J, with 10 bases between. This record belongs to a study of cytomegalovirus exposure and HLA in healthy donors. Findings and caveats of the study: According to the study, around 150 TCR beta chains were cytomegalovirus-associated.

The method was immunoSEQ multiplex PCR; TCRdb's version includes in-frame clones alone and lacks a portion of them. The data hold about 130,000 clones, with about 96% observed a single time. This TCR was sampled from a man younger than 35 in good health and CMV-seronegative. V and J are TRBV5-1 and TRBJ1-5; D gene unclear. The sample was PBMCs. CDR3 protein: CASSLGLTNQPQHF. CDR3 DNA: TGCGCCAGCAGCTTAGGACTGACGAATCAGCCCCAGCATTTT.